This T cell receptor (beta chain) was observed in a study of identifying expanded T cells in peripheral blood. For this clone: Its antigen remains unknown.

The V end was cut by 0 bases, the J end by 7 bases, with 16 bases between. The V gene's germline CDR1 is SQVTM and CDR2 ANQGSEA. The CDR3 is 15 residues long. Some clones are missing from TCRdb's copy, which holds only in-frame ones; the method was immunoSEQ multiplex PCR. The sample records about 78,000 clones, about 83% being singletons. Whole-study results and caveats: Roughly two-week clone count variance significantly increased as total template count grew.

This chain uses TRBV29-1 with TRBJ2-1, with D possibly TRBD1 on 6 matching bases. The sequenced material came from blood. The TCR was taken from a person aged 18 to 75 in good health. CDR3 nucleotide sequence: TGCAGCGTTGAAGATGGCAGGGGCGAACAGAATGAGCAGTTCTTC. It yields the protein CSVEDGRGEQNEQFF.